This T cell receptor (beta chain) is drawn from a study of CD8+CD57+ T cells in acquired aplastic anemia. The CDR3 totals 14 residues. Per the germline V gene, CDR1 is SGHDN and CDR2 is FVKESK. V lost 4 bases and J 5 bases, leaving 14 bases between the germline ends. The study profiled TCR beta VDJ and CDR3 using genomic DNA as template. TCRdb re-derived calls from the reads in MiXCR, one entry per CDR3 protein. This sample carries about 400,000 distinct CDR3 sequences, approximately 70% of them seen once, and the ten largest clones take 3% to 5%. This chain connects TRBV14 to TRBJ1-2; a weak D match, TRBD1 (6 bases). This sequence was found in a human donor in good health, serving as a control. The sample comprised sorted CD4+, CD8+, or CD8+CD57+ T cells (not recorded which) from PBMCs. DNA of the CDR3: TGTGCCAGCAGCCGGGGCCAGGGGCGGTATGGCTACACCTTC. Its protein product is CASSRGQGRYGYTF.